The clone carrying this TCR beta chain was recorded at least ten times. What it binds is not known. V gave up 8 bases and J gave up 0 bases, with 23 bases separating them. The CDR3 extends over 19 amino acids. The data derive from a study of molecular identifiers for immune sequencing clone quantification. Findings of the study overall: Whereas clones above 20 RNA copies held under 1% of naive-cell molecules, they held over 98% of effector molecules. Spiked Jurkat TCR RNA equal to one cell could reportedly be picked out among 800,000 to 1,000,000 naive cells.

Naive CD8 T cells were sorted, and the gate applied was CD8+CD4-CCR7+CD45RA+. From the PCR reads, TCRdb called clonotypes with MiXCR, one entry per CDR3 protein. The sample holds about half a million distinct CDR3 sequences; less than 30% are singletons and the top ten take around 0.8%. The J gene is TRBJ2-6, the V gene TRBV23-1; a possible D gene is TRBD1 (6 bases). TRBV23-1 is an ORF; its function is uncertain. The clonotype comes from a human donor in good health. Some libraries in this study had Jurkat cell RNA spiked in. The material sequenced was naive CD8+ T cells from blood, with Jurkat cell RNA spiked in. Subset given: FACS-sorted CD8+CD4-CCR7+CD45RA+ naive T cells. CDR3 region: CASRYMGAGEYSGANVLTF. The CDR3 DNA reads as TGCGCCAGCCGATATATGGGGGCAGGGGAGTACTCTGGGGCCAACGTCCTGACTTTC.